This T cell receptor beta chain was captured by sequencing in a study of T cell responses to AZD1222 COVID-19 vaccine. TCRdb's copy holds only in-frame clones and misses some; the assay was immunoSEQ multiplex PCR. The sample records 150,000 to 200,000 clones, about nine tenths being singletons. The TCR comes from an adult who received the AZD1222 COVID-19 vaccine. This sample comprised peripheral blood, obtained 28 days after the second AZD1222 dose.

The CDR3 bases are TGTGCCAGTAGTATCCAGGGATCGAACACCGGGGAGCTGTTTTTT. As protein: CASSIQGSNTGELFF. This chain links TRBV19 with TRBJ2-2, with a weak D call TRBD1 (5 bases). V lost 3 bases and J 0 bases, leaving 8 bases between the germline ends. CDR1 and CDR2 (germline): LNHDA, SQIVND (reference sequence). This CDR3 has 15 residues.